This record concerns one TCR beta chain sequence. Antigen specificity is unknown. These data originate in a study of cytomegalovirus exposure and HLA in healthy donors. The PCR used 60 Vbeta and 13 Jbeta primers. Clones were sequenced by immunoSEQ multiplex PCR, and TCRdb holds only the in-frame ones, with some missing. The profile shows 150,000 to 200,000 clones, approximately 79% of them singletons. General study results and limits: HLA restriction was apparent for most CMV-associated TCR beta chains in a later analysis. Analyses of presence and absence presupposed an approximately uniform sequencing depth across donors. In an earlier analysis, in under 700 donors, most V segments appeared productive either ~87% or ~30% of the time. A later analysis reportedly found that, within productive TCRs, an Asian-associated ancestry cluster had fewer N-insertions than the mean observed across the roughly 700 donors.

The receptor comes from a man aged 40-49 years in good health and CMV-seropositive. Sequenced sample: PBMCs.

The chain's CDR3 is CASSYTGGTTEAFF. The CDR3 nucleotides are TGCGCCAGCAGCTATACGGGGGGAACCACTGAAGCTTTCTTT. J is TRBJ1-1 and V is TRBV5-1; a weak D match, TRBD1 (5 bases). The length of the CDR3 is 14 residues. The germline V gene has CDR1 SGHRS and CDR2 YFSETQ. The V end lost 3 bases, the J end lost 4 bases, and 13 bases lay between the germline ends.